This T cell receptor (beta chain) came from a study of human T cells and chemical hapten exposure. Study outcomes and limitations: TCRs exceeding a frequency of 1 in 1000 stayed unchanged under DPC sensitization.

This clonotype turned up a few times. Its matching antigen is unknown. Unfractionated whole blood yielded the extracted total RNA. V was clipped by 4 bases and J by 7 bases; unmatched bases: 5. There are 15 residues in the CDR3. Germline CDR1 and CDR2: LGHDT and YNNKEL (reference sequence). Unique molecular identifiers were affixed to discrete cDNA molecules within the library. In the original processing: With a range of roughly 20,000 to 750,000, the median per sample was around 96,000 TCRs. TCRdb passed the 5' RACE reads through MiXCR, listing each CDR3 protein once. TCRdb's processing, not the authors' own work, is the source of the V and J calls. The sample lists tens of thousands of distinct CDR3 sequences; about 8% were seen once.

The chain uses TRBV3-1 and TRBJ2-7; TRBD2 agrees at 15 bases. This receptor was obtained from a male donor in good health. The CDR3 DNA reads as TGTGCCAGCAGCCCCCGGACTAGCGGGGGGGTTGAGCAGTACTTC. Translated: CASSPRTSGGVEQYF.